This T cell receptor beta chain was found in a study of T cell responses to AZD1222 COVID-19 vaccine. Data came from immunoSEQ multiplex PCR; TCRdb stores just in-frame clones and leaves some out. This table holds around 130,000 clones, 88% found once. The CDR3 totals 13 residues. Between the trimmed V and J ends, which lost 3 bases and 6 bases, there was a span of 15 bases. Germline lookup yields CDR1 SQVTM and CDR2 ANQGSEA. Sequenced material: peripheral blood, taken on day 0 of AZD1222 vaccination. The genes are TRBV29-1 and TRBJ2-7; the D gene is possibly TRBD2 (6 bases). This TCR came from an adult in good health. The CDR3 loop reads CSVELTGEGEQYF. CDR3 bases: TGCAGCGTTGAGTTAACGGGAGAGGGCGAGCAGTACTTC.